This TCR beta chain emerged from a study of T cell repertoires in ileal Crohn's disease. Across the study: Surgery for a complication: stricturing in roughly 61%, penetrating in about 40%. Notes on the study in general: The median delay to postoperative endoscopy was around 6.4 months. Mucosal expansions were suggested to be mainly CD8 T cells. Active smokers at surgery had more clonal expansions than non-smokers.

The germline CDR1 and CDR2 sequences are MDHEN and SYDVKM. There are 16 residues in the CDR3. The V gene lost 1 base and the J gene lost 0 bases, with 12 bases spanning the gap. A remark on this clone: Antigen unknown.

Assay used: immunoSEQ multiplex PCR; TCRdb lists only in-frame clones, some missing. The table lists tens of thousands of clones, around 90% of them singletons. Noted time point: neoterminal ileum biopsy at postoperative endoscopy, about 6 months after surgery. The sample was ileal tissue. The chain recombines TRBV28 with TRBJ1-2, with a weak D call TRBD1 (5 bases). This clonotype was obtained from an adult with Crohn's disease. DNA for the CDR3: TGTGCCAGCAGTTTATCCGACAGTAGTCCTAACTATGGCTACACCTTC. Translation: CASSLSDSSPNYGYTF.